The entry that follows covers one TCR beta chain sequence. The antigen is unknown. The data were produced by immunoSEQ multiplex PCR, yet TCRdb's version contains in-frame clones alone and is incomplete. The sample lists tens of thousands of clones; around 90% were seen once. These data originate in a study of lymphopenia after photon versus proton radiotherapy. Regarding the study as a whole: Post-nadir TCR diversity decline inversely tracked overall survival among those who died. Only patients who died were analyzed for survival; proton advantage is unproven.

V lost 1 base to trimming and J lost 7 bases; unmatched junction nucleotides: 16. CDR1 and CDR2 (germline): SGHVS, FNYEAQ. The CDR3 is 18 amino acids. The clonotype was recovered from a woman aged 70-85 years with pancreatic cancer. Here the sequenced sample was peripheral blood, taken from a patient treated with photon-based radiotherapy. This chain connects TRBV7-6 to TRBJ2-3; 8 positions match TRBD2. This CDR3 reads CASSLVSSAGVGGHTQYF. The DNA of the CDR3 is TGTGCCAGCAGCTTAGTATCGTCAGCGGGAGTGGGTGGGCATACGCAGTATTTT. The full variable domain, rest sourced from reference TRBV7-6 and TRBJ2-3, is GAGVSQSPRYKVTKRGQDVALRCDPISGHVSLYWYRQALGQGPEFLTYFNYEAQQDKSGLPNDRFSAERPEGSISTLTIQRTEQRDSAMYRCASSLVSSAGVGGHTQYFGPGTRLTVL.